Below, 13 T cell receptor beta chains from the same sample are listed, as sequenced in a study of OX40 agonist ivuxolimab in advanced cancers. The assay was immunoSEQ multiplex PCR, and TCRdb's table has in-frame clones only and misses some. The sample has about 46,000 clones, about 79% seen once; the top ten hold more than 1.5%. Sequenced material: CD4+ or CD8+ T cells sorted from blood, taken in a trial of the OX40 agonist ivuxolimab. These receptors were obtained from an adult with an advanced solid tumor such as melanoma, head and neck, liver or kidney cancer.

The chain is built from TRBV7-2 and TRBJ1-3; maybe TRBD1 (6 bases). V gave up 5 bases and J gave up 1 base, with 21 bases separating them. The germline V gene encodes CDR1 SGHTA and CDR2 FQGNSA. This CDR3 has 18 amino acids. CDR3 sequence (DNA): TGTGCCAGCAGCCCACCAGGGCGGGGGGCGCTGTCTGGAAACACCATATATTTT. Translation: CASSPPGRGALSGNTIYF.

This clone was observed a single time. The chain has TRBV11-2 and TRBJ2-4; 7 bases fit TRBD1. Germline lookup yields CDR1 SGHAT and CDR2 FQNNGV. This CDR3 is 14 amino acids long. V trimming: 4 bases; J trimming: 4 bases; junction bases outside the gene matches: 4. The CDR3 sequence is CASSSGTAKNIQYF. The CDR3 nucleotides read TGTGCCAGCAGCTCCGGGACAGCGAAAAACATTCAGTACTTC.

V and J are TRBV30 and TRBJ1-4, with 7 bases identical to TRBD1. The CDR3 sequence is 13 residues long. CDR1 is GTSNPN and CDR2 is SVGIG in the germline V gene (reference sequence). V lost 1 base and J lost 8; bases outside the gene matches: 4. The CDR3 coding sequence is TGTGCCTGGAGTGCGCGCAGGGGGGAAAAACTGTTTTTT. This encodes CAWSARRGEKLFF.

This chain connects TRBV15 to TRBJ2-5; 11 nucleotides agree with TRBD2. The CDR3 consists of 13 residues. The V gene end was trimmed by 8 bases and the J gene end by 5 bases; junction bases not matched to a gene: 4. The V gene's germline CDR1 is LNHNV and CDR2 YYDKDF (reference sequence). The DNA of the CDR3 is TGTGCCACCGTAGCGGGGGGGCGGGAGACCCAGTACTTC. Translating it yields CATVAGGRETQYF.

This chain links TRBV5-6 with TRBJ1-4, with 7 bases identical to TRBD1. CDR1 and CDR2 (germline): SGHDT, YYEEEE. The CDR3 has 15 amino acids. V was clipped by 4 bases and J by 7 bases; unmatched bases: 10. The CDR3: CASSGRQGFGEKLFF. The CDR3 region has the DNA TGTGCCAGCAGCGGAAGACAGGGTTTCGGTGAAAAACTGTTTTTT.

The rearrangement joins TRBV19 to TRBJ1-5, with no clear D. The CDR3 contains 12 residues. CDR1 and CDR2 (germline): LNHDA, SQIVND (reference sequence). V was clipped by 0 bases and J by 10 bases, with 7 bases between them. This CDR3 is CASSIEGFPQHF. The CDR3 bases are TGTGCCAGTAGTATAGAAGGCTTTCCCCAGCATTTT.

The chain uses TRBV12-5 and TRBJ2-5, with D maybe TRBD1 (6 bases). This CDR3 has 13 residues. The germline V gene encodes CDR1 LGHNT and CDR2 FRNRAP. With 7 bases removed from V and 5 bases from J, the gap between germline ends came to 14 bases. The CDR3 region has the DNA TGTGCTAGTGTCCCACAGGGTTCGGAGACCCAGTACTTC. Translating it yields CASVPQGSETQYF. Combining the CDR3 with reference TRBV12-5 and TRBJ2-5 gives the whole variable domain DARVTQTPRHKVTEMGQEVTMRCQPILGHNTVFWYRQTMMQGLELLAYFRNRAPLDDSGMPKDRFSAEMPDATLATLKIQPSEPRDSAVYFCASVPQGSETQYFGPGTRLLVL.

CDR3 sequence reads: CASRGIMNTEAFF. CDR3 nucleotide sequence: TGTGCCAGCAGAGGGATCATGAACACTGAAGCTTTCTTT. The rearrangement links TRBV6-6 to TRBJ1-1; unclear D gene. V dropped 6 bases and J dropped 0 bases, with 8 bases sitting between them. The CDR3 covers 13 residues. The germline V gene has CDR1 MNHNY and CDR2 SVGAGI (reference sequence).

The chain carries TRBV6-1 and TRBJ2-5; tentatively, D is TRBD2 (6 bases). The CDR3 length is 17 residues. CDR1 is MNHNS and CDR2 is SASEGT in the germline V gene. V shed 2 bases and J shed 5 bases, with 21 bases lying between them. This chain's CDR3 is CASSEPAGRWGTETQYF. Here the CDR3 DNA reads TGTGCCAGCAGTGAACCGGCGGGACGGTGGGGTACCGAGACCCAGTACTTC.

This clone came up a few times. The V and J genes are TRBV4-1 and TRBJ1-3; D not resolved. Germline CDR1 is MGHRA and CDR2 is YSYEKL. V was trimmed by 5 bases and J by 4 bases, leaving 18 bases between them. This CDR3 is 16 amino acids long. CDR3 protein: CASSSFNSPTGNTIYF. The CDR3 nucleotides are TGCGCCAGCAGCTCCTTTAATAGCCCGACGGGAAACACCATATATTTT.

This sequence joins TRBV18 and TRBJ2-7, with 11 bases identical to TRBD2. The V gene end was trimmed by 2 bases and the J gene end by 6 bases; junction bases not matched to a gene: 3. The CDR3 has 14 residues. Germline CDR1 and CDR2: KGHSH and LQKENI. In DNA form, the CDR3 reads TGTGCCAGCTCACCATTAGCGGGGGGGCGCGAGCAGTACTTC. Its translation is CASSPLAGGREQYF.

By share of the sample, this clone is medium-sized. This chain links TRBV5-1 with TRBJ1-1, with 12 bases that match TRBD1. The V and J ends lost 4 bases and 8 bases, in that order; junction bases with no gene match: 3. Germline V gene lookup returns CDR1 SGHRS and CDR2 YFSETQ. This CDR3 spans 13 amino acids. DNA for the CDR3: TGCGCCAGCAGCCCAGGGACAGGGGGCGAAGCTTTCTTT. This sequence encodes CASSPGTGGEAFF.

The CDR3 bases are TGTGCCAGCAGCTTAGCGGGCCGGTCAGATACGCAGTATTTT. Amino acids: CASSLAGRSDTQYF. This chain uses TRBV7-9 with TRBJ2-3; D ambiguous. The CDR3 spans 14 residues. Between the trimmed V and J ends, which lost 0 bases and 4 bases, there was a span of 8 bases. In germline, CDR1 is SEHNR, CDR2 FQNEAQ (reference sequence).